This T cell receptor (beta chain) was sequenced in a study of shared clonotypes between healthy human individuals. The method was immunoSEQ multiplex PCR; TCRdb's version includes in-frame clones alone and lacks a portion of them. In the table there are about 2.4 million clones, over 85% of which are singletons. V dropped 6 bases and J dropped 7 bases, with 18 bases sitting between them. The germline V gene has CDR1 MDHEN and CDR2 SYDVKM. The CDR3 contains 15 residues. Sequencing was done on a sample of naive CD4+ T cells from PBMCs. The subset is: CD45RA+ positively selected. This clonotype was sampled from a man aged 18 to 30 in good health. Some clones in this sample may be carry-over from other donors' samples. This chain joins TRBV28 and TRBJ1-4; TRBD1 might be the D (5 bases). As DNA, the CDR3 is TGTGCCAGCAGCTACAGCGGGGGGATCAGTGAAAAACTGTTTTTT. This encodes CASSYSGGISEKLFF. Full variable domain (outside the CDR3, taken from reference TRBV28 and TRBJ1-4): DVKVTQSSRYLVKRTGEKVFLECVQDMDHENMFWYRQDPGLGLRLIYFSYDVKMKEKGDIPEGYSVSREKKERFSLILESASTNQTSMYLCASSYSGGISEKLFFGSGTQLSVL.